These 4 T cell receptor beta chains originate from one sample sequenced in a study of OX40 agonist ivuxolimab in advanced cancers. Libraries were prepared through the immunoSEQ multiplex PCR assay. TCRdb stores this immuneACCESS table with in-frame sequences only. Part of the clones is absent; in the studies checked, under half of the shortfall reflects unresolved V genes, and no reason is known for the rest. The sample data list 15,000 to 25,000 clones, and 83% of these were observed just once. Clones ranked in the top ten supply roughly an eighth of the sample. The input for sequencing was CD4+ or CD8+ T cells sorted from blood, taken in a trial of the OX40 agonist ivuxolimab. All receptors come from an adult with an advanced solid tumor such as melanoma, head and neck, liver or kidney cancer.

The DNA of the CDR3 is TGTGCCAGCAGTTACTCCGGGGACAGTAAGGGCTACACCTTC. Protein: CASSYSGDSKGYTF. J is TRBJ1-2 and V is TRBV6-6; 7 nucleotides line up with TRBD1. Losses at the gene ends were 0 bases for V and 8 bases for J; bases not matched to a gene: 6. Germline CDR1 is MNHNY and CDR2 is SVGAGI (reference sequence). This CDR3 is 14 amino acids long.

This clone is a singleton in its sample. V usage is TRBV19 and J usage is TRBJ2-3; perhaps D is TRBD1 or TRBD2 (5 bases each). Trimming shortened V by 3 bases and J by 8 bases, and 9 bases separated the two germline ends. The CDR3 extends over 12 amino acids. The germline V gene encodes CDR1 LNHDA and CDR2 SQIVND (reference sequence). As DNA, the CDR3 is TGTGCCAGTAGTATCGAGAGGGGTACGCAGTATTTT. Translation: CASSIERGTQYF.

This clone came up a few times. The J gene is TRBJ1-4, the V gene TRBV29-1; 7 positions agree with TRBD1. With 2 bases clipped from V and 4 bases from J, the junction kept 10 bases outside the gene matches. Germline V gene sequence: CDR1 SQVTM, CDR2 ANQGSEA. The CDR3 covers 16 residues. This CDR3 is CSVEYPGGTDNEKLFF. DNA for the CDR3: TGCAGCGTTGAATACCCGGGGGGGACAGATAATGAAAAACTGTTTTTT. Looking up the rest from reference TRBV29-1 and TRBJ1-4 gives the full variable domain: SAVISQKPSRDICQRGTSLTIQCQVDSQVTMMFWYRQQPGQSLTLIATANQGSEATYESGFVIDKFPISRPNLTFSTLTVSNMSPEDSSIYLCSVEYPGGTDNEKLFFGSGTQLSVL.

The rearrangement joins TRBV4-1 to TRBJ2-1; D call uncertain. This CDR3 is 17 amino acids long. Trimming removed 0 bases from V and 6 bases from J, with 18 bases in between. CDR1 is MGHRA, CDR2 YSYEKL, per germline. The CDR3 coding sequence is TGCGCCAGCAGCCAAGATCCGGGCAGCCCGTACGGCAATGAGCAGTTCTTC. The encoded protein is CASSQDPGSPYGNEQFF.